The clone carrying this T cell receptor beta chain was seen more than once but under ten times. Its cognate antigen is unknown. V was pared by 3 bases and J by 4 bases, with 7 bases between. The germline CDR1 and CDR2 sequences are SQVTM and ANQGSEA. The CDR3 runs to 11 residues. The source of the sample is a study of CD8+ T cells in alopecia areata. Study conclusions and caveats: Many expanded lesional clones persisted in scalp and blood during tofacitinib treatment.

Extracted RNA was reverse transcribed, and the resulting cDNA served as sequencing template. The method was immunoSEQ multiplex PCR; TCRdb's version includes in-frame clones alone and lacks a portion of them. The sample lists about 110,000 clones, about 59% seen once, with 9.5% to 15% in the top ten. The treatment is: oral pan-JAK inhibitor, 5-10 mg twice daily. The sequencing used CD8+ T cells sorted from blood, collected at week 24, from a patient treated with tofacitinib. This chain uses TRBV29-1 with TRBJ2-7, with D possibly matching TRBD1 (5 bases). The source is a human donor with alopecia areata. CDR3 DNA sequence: TGCAGCGTTGATCAGGGTTACGAGCAGTACTTC. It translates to CSVDQGYEQYF.